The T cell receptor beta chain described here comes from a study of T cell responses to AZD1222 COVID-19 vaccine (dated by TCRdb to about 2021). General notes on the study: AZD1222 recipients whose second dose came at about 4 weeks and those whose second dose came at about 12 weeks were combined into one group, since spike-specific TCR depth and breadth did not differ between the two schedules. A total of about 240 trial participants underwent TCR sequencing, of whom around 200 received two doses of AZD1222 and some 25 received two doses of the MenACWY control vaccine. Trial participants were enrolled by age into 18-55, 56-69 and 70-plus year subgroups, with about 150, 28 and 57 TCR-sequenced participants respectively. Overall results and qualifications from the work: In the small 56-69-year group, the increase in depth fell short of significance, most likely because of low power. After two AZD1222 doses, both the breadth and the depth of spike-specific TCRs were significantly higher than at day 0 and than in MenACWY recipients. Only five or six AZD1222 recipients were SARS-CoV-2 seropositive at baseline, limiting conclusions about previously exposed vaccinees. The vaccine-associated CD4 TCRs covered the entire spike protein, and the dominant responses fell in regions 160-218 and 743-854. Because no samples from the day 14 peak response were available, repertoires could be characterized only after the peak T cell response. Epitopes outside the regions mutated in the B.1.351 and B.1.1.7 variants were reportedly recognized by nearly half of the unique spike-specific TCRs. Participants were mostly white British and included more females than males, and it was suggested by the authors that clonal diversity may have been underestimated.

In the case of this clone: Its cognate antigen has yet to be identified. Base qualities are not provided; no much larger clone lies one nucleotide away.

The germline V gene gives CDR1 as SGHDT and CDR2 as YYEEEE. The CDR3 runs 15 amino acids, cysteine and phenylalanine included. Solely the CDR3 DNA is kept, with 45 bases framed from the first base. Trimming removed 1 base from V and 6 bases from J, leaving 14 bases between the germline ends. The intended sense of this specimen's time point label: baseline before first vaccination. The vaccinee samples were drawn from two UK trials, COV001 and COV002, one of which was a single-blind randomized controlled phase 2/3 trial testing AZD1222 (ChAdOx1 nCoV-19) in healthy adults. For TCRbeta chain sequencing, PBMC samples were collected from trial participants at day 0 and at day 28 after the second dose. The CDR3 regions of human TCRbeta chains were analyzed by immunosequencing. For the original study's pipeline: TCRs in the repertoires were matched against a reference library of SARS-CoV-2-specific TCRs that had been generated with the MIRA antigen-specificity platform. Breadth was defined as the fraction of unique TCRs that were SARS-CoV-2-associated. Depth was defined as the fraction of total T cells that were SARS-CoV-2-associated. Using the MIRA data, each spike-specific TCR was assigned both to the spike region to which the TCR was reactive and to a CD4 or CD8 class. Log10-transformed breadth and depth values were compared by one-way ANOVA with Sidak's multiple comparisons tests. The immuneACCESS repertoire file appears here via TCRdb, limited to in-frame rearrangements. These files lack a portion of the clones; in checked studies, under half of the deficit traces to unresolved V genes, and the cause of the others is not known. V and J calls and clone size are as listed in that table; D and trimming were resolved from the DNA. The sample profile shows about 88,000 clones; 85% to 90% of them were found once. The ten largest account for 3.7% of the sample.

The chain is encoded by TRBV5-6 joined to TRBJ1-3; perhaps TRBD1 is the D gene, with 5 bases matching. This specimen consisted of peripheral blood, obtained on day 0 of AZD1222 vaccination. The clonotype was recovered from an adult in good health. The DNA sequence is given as TGTGCCAGCAGCTTGATCACCGAAGGGGAAAACACCATATATTTT. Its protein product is CASSLITEGENTIYF. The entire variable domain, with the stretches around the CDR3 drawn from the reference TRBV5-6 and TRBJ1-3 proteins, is DAGVTQSPTHLIKTRGQQVTLRCSPKSGHDTVSWYQQALGQGPQFIFQYYEEEERQRGNFPDRFSGHQFPNYSSELNVNALLLGDSALYLCASSLITEGENTIYFGEGSWLTVV.